The present entry profiles one TCR beta chain with its context. The target antigen is unknown. This sample was included in a study of cytomegalovirus exposure and HLA in healthy donors. Findings of the study overall: TCR beta chain V- and J-gene trimming was linked, in a later analysis, to a missense variant in DCLRE1C.

The primer mix had 60 Vbeta and 13 Jbeta primers. Generated by immunoSEQ multiplex PCR, the TCRdb table keeps only in-frame clones and is missing some. The data hold around 180,000 clones, with 78% observed a single time. V was clipped by 5 bases and J by 5 bases; unmatched bases: 3. The CDR3 totals 13 residues. From germline, CDR1 is LNHDA and CDR2 SQIVND (reference sequence). The material sequenced was PBMCs. The chain employs TRBV19 and TRBJ2-5; 9 nucleotides line up with TRBD1. The receptor's source is a woman aged 50 to 60 in good health and CMV-seropositive. CDR3 coding DNA: TGTGCCAGTAGTGGACAGGGGCGTGAGACCCAGTACTTC. It yields the protein CASSGQGRETQYF.